This is a list of T cell receptor beta chains from one sample in a study of technical replicates of blood from several donors. The repertoire was sequenced with immunoSEQ multiplex PCR; TCRdb's copy has only in-frame clones and lacks some. The sample contains around 97,000 clones, about 96% of which appear only once. The sequenced sample consisted of T cells isolated from PBMCs. Source of these receptors: a human donor in good health. CDR3s include the opening cysteine and the closing phenylalanine or tryptophan.

V,J,length,CDR3
TRBV18,TRBJ2-1,15,CASSSTGQPYNEQFF
TRBV9,TRBJ2-3,17,CASSSGLTSGSPDTQYF
TRBV19,TRBJ2-1,13,CASNEAKYNEQFF
TRBV2,TRBJ2-1,19,CASALKGGLAGGPDNEQFF
TRBV5-4,TRBJ2-2,15,CASSFPGANTGELFF
TRBV15,TRBJ2-1,13,CATSSNPGQEQFF
TRBV27,TRBJ1-1,13,CASSSKLNTEAFF
TRBV6-1,TRBJ2-4,19,CASSEYAGTAMIRADIQYF
TRBV20-1,TRBJ2-5,10,CSARAGIQYF
TRBV7-6,TRBJ2-5,13,CASSLLGAETQYF
TRBV19,TRBJ2-2,15,CASSTYRVNTGELFF
TRBV19,TRBJ2-1,13,CASSITGGNEQFF
TRBV9,TRBJ2-1,15,CASSAGTSGTNEQFF
TRBV2,TRBJ1-5,19,CASSLGQGGSFWGNQPQHF
TRBV9,TRBJ1-4,17,CASSARQGRSSNEKLFF
TRBV5-6,TRBJ2-7,12,CASSRLAVEQYF
TRBV7-9,TRBJ1-2,13,CASSFGQGNGYTF
TRBV5-4,TRBJ2-5,16,CASSQGTSGRQETQYF
TRBV6-1,TRBJ1-4,12,CASIRGNEKLFF
TRBV6-4,TRBJ1-1,13,CASSRTENTEAFF
TRBV7-2,TRBJ2-3,16,CASSLDPISSTDTQYF
TRBV7-9,TRBJ2-5,17,CASSGGTSGESRETQYF
TRBV11-3,TRBJ2-1,14,CASSLGGTGNEQFF
TRBV2,TRBJ1-1,13,CASSEGPLTEAFF
TRBV5-6,TRBJ1-5,15,CASSSRVYSNQPQHF
TRBV28,TRBJ2-7,14,CASSLSFSSYEQYF
TRBV19,TRBJ1-1,13,CASSIQGSTEAFF
TRBV19,TRBJ1-5,16,CASSWELGASNQPQHF
TRBV10-3,TRBJ2-7,16,CAISQRSGDASYEQYF